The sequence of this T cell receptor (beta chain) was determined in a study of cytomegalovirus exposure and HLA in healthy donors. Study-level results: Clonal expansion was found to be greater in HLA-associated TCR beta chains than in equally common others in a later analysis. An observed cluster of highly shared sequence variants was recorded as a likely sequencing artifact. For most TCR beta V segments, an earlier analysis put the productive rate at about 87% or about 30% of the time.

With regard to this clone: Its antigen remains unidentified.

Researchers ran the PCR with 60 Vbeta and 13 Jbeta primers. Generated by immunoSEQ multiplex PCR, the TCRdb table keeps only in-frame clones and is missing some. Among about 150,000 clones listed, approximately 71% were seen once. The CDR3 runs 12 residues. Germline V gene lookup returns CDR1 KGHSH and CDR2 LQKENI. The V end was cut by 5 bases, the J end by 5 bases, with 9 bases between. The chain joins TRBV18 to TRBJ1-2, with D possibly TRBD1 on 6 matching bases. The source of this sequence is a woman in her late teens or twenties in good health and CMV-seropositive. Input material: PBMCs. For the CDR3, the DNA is TGTGCCAGCTCAGTAGGACAGTATGGCTACACCTTC. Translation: CASSVGQYGYTF.